A single T cell receptor beta chain is shown here with its context. The data originate from a study of blood T cell repertoires in COVID-19. At the level of the study: Samples taken during acute and convalescent COVID-19 were collected in the United States, Italy and Spain. Nucleic acid was either cDNA or gDNA, and it came from T cells, B-cell-depleted T cells, or PBMCs.

Original handling: Estimated nucleated cell counts came from reference gene primer amplification. Method: immunoSEQ multiplex PCR; TCRdb's copy keeps in-frame clones and lacks some. That table furnishes V, J and clone size, whereas the DNA furnished D and trimming. The table shows 25,000 to 35,000 clones, with 85% occurring only once. Trimming removed 5 bases from V and 1 base from J, with 14 bases in between. The germline V gene has CDR1 SGHTA and CDR2 FQGTGA. This CDR3 has 16 amino acids. The gene calls are TRBV7-3 and TRBJ2-2; maybe TRBD1 (6 bases). The clonotype comes from a human donor in a cohort sampled during active COVID-19. The sequencing sample was made of peripheral blood. The CDR3 protein is CASSLGSGQNTGELFF. Written as DNA, the CDR3 is TGTGCCAGCAGCCTCGGATCGGGACAGAACACCGGGGAGCTGTTTTTT. The full variable domain, with the rest looked up from reference TRBV7-3 and TRBJ2-2, is GAGVSQTPSNKVTEKGKYVELRCDPISGHTALYWYRQSLGQGPEFLIYFQGTGAADDSGLPNDRFFAVRPEGSVSTLKIQRTERGDSAVYLCASSLGSGQNTGELFFGEGSRLTVL.